The clone carrying this T cell receptor (beta chain) has ten or more counts. The antigen remains unidentified. CDR3 regions were amplified by Arm-PCR using iRepertoire HTBI primers to build TCR beta libraries. TCRdb used MiXCR to reprocess the multiplex PCR reads, holding one entry per CDR3 protein. The table lists 350,000 to 500,000 distinct CDR3 sequences, 21% of them singletons. Germline V gene data show CDR1 as SNHLY and CDR2 as FYNNEI. This CDR3 contains 15 residues. V was shortened by 0 bases and J by 4 bases, with 12 bases between the two germline ends. Time point here: persistent/refractory GD, antithyroid drugs over 5 years with positive TRAb. Extracted RNA from PBMCs served as the source of the TCR library. All patients originated from an endocrinology department located in Xi'an, China. A peripheral blood sample, about 9.4 milliliters in volume, was drawn into EDTA tubes. This sample was taken from a study of regulatory T cells in long-lasting Graves disease. Background on the study: Positive TSH receptor antibodies alongside over 5 years of antithyroid drugs were what marked Graves' disease as persistent. Points from the study as a whole: TRBV28, TRBJ1-2 and TRBJ2-5 were favored in persistent disease.

Sequenced material: peripheral blood mononuclear cells (PBMCs), taken when the disease was refractory, from a patient treated with antithyroid drugs. The receptor was isolated from a female donor with Graves disease. This chain uses TRBV2 with TRBJ1-1; D is ambiguous. The CDR3 DNA reads as TGTGCCAGCAGTGAAGCGCCCCCGGGTAGCACTGAAGCTTTCTTT. The encoded protein is CASSEAPPGSTEAFF. The variable domain in full, with the rest retrieved from reference TRBV2 and TRBJ1-1, is EPEVTQTPSHQVTQMGQEVILRCVPISNHLYFYWYRQILGQKVEFLVSFYNNEISEKSEIFDDQFSVERPDGSNFTLKIRSTKLEDSAMYFCASSEAPPGSTEAFFGQGTRLTVV.